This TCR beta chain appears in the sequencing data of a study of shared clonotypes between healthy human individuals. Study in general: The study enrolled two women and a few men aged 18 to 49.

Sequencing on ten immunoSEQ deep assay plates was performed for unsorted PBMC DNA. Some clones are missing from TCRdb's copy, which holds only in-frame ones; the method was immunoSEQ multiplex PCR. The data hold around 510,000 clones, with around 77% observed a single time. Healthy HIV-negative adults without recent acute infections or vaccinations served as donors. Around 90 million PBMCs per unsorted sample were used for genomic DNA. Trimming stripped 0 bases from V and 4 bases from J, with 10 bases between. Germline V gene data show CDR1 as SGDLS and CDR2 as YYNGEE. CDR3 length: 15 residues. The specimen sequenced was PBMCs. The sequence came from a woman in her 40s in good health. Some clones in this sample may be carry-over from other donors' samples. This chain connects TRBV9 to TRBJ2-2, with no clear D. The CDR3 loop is CASSVGTPGTGELFF. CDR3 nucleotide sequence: TGTGCCAGCAGCGTAGGGACCCCCGGCACCGGGGAGCTGTTTTTT.